The rows below give T cell receptor beta chains drawn from one sample of a study of CD8+ T cells in alopecia areata. Profiled with immunoSEQ multiplex PCR; TCRdb holds only in-frame clones, not every one. The sample has about 180,000 clones, about 48% seen once; the top ten hold approximately 10%. The sample in question was CD8+ T cells sorted from blood, obtained at week 24, from a patient treated with tofacitinib. These receptors were taken from a human donor with alopecia areata. CDR3s include the opening cysteine and the closing phenylalanine or tryptophan. The D gene is left open where the match is weak. Rows give clone size only sometimes, using once, few, many, or a class for an expanded clone.

J	size	D	V	DNA	CDR3
TRBJ1-1	few	.	TRBV5-1	TGCGCCAGCAGCCTGGGACGGTCGAACACTGAAGCTTTCTTT	CASSLGRSNTEAFF
TRBJ2-1	.	TRBD2	TRBV7-2	TGTGCCAGCGGTCCGGGAGGGGTGGAGCAGTTCTTC	CASGPGGVEQFF
TRBJ2-1	.	TRBD2	TRBV13	TGTGCCACCCAAACGGGGGGGCAATTAGGTGAGCAGTTCTTC	CATQTGGQLGEQFF
TRBJ1-1	.	.	TRBV7-9	TGTGCCAGCAGCTTAGTAATCAGGAACACTGAAGCTTTCTTT	CASSLVIRNTEAFF
TRBJ2-3	few	TRBD2	TRBV7-2	TGTGCCAGCAGCTTAGTGGGGGGGATTACAGATACGCAGTATTTT	CASSLVGGITDTQYF
TRBJ1-2	few	TRBD1	TRBV29-1	TGCAGCGTTGTGGGACAGACCCCGACCTATGGCTACACCTTC	CSVVGQTPTYGYTF
TRBJ2-7	.	.	TRBV27	TGTGCCAGCAGTCCGGGGCAGCCCTACGAGCAGTACTTC	CASSPGQPYEQYF
TRBJ2-1	.	TRBD2	TRBV2	TGTGCCAGCAGTGAGAGTAGCGGGGAGTTTGGGGATGAGCAGTTCTTC	CASSESSGEFGDEQFF
TRBJ1-2	few	.	TRBV29-1	TGCAGCGTTGGAGGGACGGACAGACACTATGGCTACACCTTC	CSVGGTDRHYGYTF
TRBJ1-2	few	.	TRBV2	TGTGCCAGCAGTGGCCAACAGGGATCGCGGGGCTACACCTTC	CASSGQQGSRGYTF
TRBJ2-6	.	.	TRBV7-3	TGTGCCAGCAGCCCGATCGGAGGGCGGTCTGGGGCCAACGTCCTGACTTTC	CASSPIGGRSGANVLTF